These T cell receptor beta chains were read from a single sample in a study of response to subunit inactivated influenza vaccine. From the RT-PCR reads, TCRdb called clonotypes with MiXCR, one entry per CDR3 protein. The sample contains hundreds of thousands of distinct CDR3 sequences, 25% of which appear only once. The source material was CD4+ T cells sorted from PBMCs, sampled about 5 days after vaccination. The receptors shown here come from a man aged 45 to 65 who received an inactivated influenza vaccine. Each CDR3 is given with its conserved first and last residue. The D gene is left open where the match is weak. Clone size is shown for a subset of rows, as once, few, many or a class of expanded clone.

D gene	J gene	V gene	clone size	CDR3 DNA	CDR3 protein
TRBD2	TRBJ2-3	TRBV10-3	.	TGTGCCATCGGGCGGACTAGCGGGAGCGCAGATACGCAGTATTTT	CAIGRTSGSADTQYF
.	TRBJ2-1	TRBV15	.	TGTGCCACCCCCATCCAGGGCCGGAGCTCCTACAATGAGCAGTTCTTC	CATPIQGRSSYNEQFF
TRBD1	TRBJ1-2	TRBV20-1	few	TGCAGTGCTAGAGATTCGGGGACAGGGTGGGGCTACACCTTC	CSARDSGTGWGYTF
.	TRBJ1-6	TRBV20-1	few	TGCAGTGCTAAATGGGCAGGAGGGGCACCCCTCCACTTT	CSAKWAGGAPLHF
.	TRBJ2-2	TRBV18	.	TGTGCCAGCTCACCAATCCGAGGCGGCAACACCGGGGAGCTGTTTTTT	CASSPIRGGNTGELFF
TRBD2	TRBJ2-3	TRBV20-1	.	TGCAGTGCTACGAAAGCGGGAGGGCCTCATTTT	CSATKAGGPHF
TRBD1	TRBJ1-5	TRBV20-1	.	TGCAGTGCAGCCCGACAGGGGCGAAATCAGCCCCAGCATTTT	CSAARQGRNQPQHF
.	TRBJ2-7	TRBV10-3	.	TGTGCCATCACCCCTAGGGTGGTACCACCCTACGAGCAGTACTTC	CAITPRVVPPYEQYF
.	TRBJ1-2	TRBV4-2	.	TGTGCCAGCAGCCAAGGAAATGGCTACACCTTC	CASSQGNGYTF
.	TRBJ2-2	TRBV7-9	.	TGTGCCAGCAGCTTTACAGGGCCCGGGGAGCTGTTTTTT	CASSFTGPGELFF
.	TRBJ2-2	TRBV5-1	.	TGCGCCAGCACCCTAGGACAGAGAAACACCGGGGAGCTGTTTTTT	CASTLGQRNTGELFF
TRBD1	TRBJ2-7	TRBV12-3/TRBV12-4	few	TGTGCCAGCAGACGGGACAGGGTACCCTACGAGCAGTACTTC	CASRRDRVPYEQYF
.	TRBJ2-5	TRBV18	.	TGTGCCAGCTCACCGCGTCCCCAAGAGACCCAGTACTTC	CASSPRPQETQYF
.	TRBJ2-7	TRBV2	few	TGTGCCAGCACCCGACCGGGGGCCTACGAGCAGTACTTC	CASTRPGAYEQYF
.	TRBJ2-1	TRBV5-1	few	TGCGCCAGCAGCTTGACAGGTCGTGCTGGGTTCTTC	CASSLTGRAGFF
.	TRBJ2-1	TRBV20-1	many	TGCAGTGCTAGTAGCTACAATGAGCAGTTCTTC	CSASSYNEQFF
TRBD1	TRBJ1-5	TRBV6-2/TRBV6-3	many	TGTGCCAGCAGGCAGACAGGGAATGGACAGCCCCAGCATTTT	CASRQTGNGQPQHF
TRBD2	TRBJ2-1	TRBV6-2/TRBV6-3	.	TGTGCCAGCAGTTCGGGACTAGCGGGAAACAATGAGCAGTTCTTC	CASSSGLAGNNEQFF
TRBD1	TRBJ2-7	TRBV7-2	.	TGTGCCAGCAGCTTAGCGCGGGGGACAGGGGATTTCTACGAGCAGTACTTC	CASSLARGTGDFYEQYF
.	TRBJ2-5	TRBV20-1	few	TGCAGTGCTAGCAACAGGGTTTTCGGCGAGACCCAGTACTTC	CSASNRVFGETQYF
.	TRBJ2-1	TRBV20-1	few	TGCAGTGCTAGCGCTAGACTAACCAATGAGCAGTTCTTC	CSASARLTNEQFF
TRBD1	TRBJ2-5	TRBV13	.	TGTGCCAGCAGTTACGGACAGGAGCAAGAGACCCAGTACTTC	CASSYGQEQETQYF
.	TRBJ2-2	TRBV5-4	.	TGTGCCAGCAGCTTGTGGGGGGGGCCTACCGGGGAGCTGTTTTTT	CASSLWGGPTGELFF
TRBD1	TRBJ2-2	TRBV7-2	.	TGTGCCAGCAGCTTAACGATTGGGGCAGGGGGAGCCGGGGAGCTGTTTTTT	CASSLTIGAGGAGELFF
.	TRBJ2-7	TRBV10-3	few	TGTGCCATCAGTGAGTCGTATAGTAGCTCCTACGAGCAGTACTTC	CAISESYSSSYEQYF
.	TRBJ1-5	TRBV24-1	.	TGTGCCACCAGTGATAGGAGGGGAGAACCCCAGCATTTT	CATSDRRGEPQHF
TRBD1	TRBJ2-5	TRBV24-1	.	TGTGCCACCAGTGATTCCTCCGGGACAGGCCAAGAGACCCAGTACTTC	CATSDSSGTGQETQYF
.	TRBJ2-2	TRBV6-1	once	TGTGCCAGCAGGGGGACACCCACAGCATCGGGGACCGGGGAGCTGTTTTTT	CASRGTPTASGTGELFF
TRBD1	TRBJ1-2	TRBV14	.	TGTGCCAGCAGCCAAGATGCACAGGGGTCCGATGGCTACACCTTC	CASSQDAQGSDGYTF
TRBD1	TRBJ1-1	TRBV20-1	few	TGCAGTGCTAGAGGGTACAATGGACAGGGTGAAGCTTTCTTT	CSARGYNGQGEAFF
TRBD1	TRBJ2-1	TRBV10-3	few	TGTGCCATCAGTGAGAGCGCGGGACAGGGGTACAATGAGCAGTTCTTC	CAISESAGQGYNEQFF
.	TRBJ1-1	TRBV4-1	once	TGCGCCAGCAGCCAAGTGGCGTCGGGGGGTACTGAAGCTTTCTTT	CASSQVASGGTEAFF
TRBD2	TRBJ2-1	TRBV2	few	TGTGCCAGCGGACTAGCGGTGTACAATGAGCAGTTCTTC	CASGLAVYNEQFF
TRBD2	TRBJ2-1	TRBV7-3	few	TGTGCCAGCAGCTTACGGGTAGGCGGGACTAGCGGCAGCTCCTACAATGAGCAGTTCTTC	CASSLRVGGTSGSSYNEQFF
TRBD1	TRBJ2-5	TRBV11-2	.	TGTGCCAGCAGCACTGCACAGGGGGCGCGGGAGACCCAGTACTTC	CASSTAQGARETQYF
.	TRBJ2-7	TRBV12-3/TRBV12-4	.	TGTGCCAGCAGTGCCAGGGGCGAGCAGTACTTC	CASSARGEQYF
.	TRBJ1-1	TRBV9	.	TGTGCCAGCAGCGTTCAGGGCCTTGGTGGCACTGAAGCTTTCTTT	CASSVQGLGGTEAFF
TRBD2	TRBJ2-1	TRBV20-1	.	TGCAGTGCTAGAACGGGAACTAGCGGGGGCTCCAATGAGCAGTTCTTC	CSARTGTSGGSNEQFF
TRBD1	TRBJ2-1	TRBV12-3/TRBV12-4	few	TGTGCCAGCAGGGCCGACAGGGGTTTTTCATACAATGAGCAGTTCTTC	CASRADRGFSYNEQFF
TRBD1	TRBJ2-3	TRBV20-1	.	TGCAGTGCTAGCATTAAGACAGGGAGCGATACGCAGTATTTT	CSASIKTGSDTQYF
.	TRBJ2-7	TRBV7-9	.	TGTGCCAGCACCTCTTACGGGGGCGAGCAGTACTTC	CASTSYGGEQYF
.	TRBJ2-3	TRBV4-1	.	TGCGCCAGCAGCCAAGACCCGTTCGGAGATACGCAGTATTTT	CASSQDPFGDTQYF
.	TRBJ2-3	TRBV24-1	.	TGTGCCACCAGTTCCCCTCGGGGGACTAGCACAGATACGCAGTATTTT	CATSSPRGTSTDTQYF
.	TRBJ1-1	TRBV6-2/TRBV6-3	.	TGTGCCAGCAGTTGGACACCTTTTGGGGCTTTCTTT	CASSWTPFGAFF
.	TRBJ2-7	TRBV20-1	.	TGCAGTGCCACAGACAGGTCAAAATCCTACGAGCAGTACTTC	CSATDRSKSYEQYF
.	TRBJ2-7	TRBV28	.	TGTGCCAGCAGTCCCAACCGCGGACTATCTCGCTTCTCCTACGAGCAGTACTTC	CASSPNRGLSRFSYEQYF
.	TRBJ2-2	TRBV25-1	.	TGTGCCAGCAGTGTCGCGGGGCAGATGAACACCGGGGAGCTGTTTTTT	CASSVAGQMNTGELFF
.	TRBJ1-1	TRBV27	few	TGTGCCAGCAGTTTGTCGGGGGGCTCTGAAGCTTTCTTT	CASSLSGGSEAFF
.	TRBJ1-5	TRBV10-3	few	TGTGCCATCAGTCATGGCGCAGGGTCCGGGCAGCCCCAGCATTTT	CAISHGAGSGQPQHF
TRBD2	TRBJ2-7	TRBV9	.	TGTGCCAGCAGCGTAGGTAGCGGGAGCTACGAGCAGTACTTC	CASSVGSGSYEQYF
.	TRBJ2-3	TRBV6-2/TRBV6-3	.	TGTGCCAGCAGTGACCAGACTAGACAGAGAAGCACAGATACGCAGTATTTT	CASSDQTRQRSTDTQYF
.	TRBJ1-4	TRBV20-1	few	TGCAGTGCTAGAAGGACAGCTAATGAAAAACTGTTTTTT	CSARRTANEKLFF